The rows below give T cell receptor beta chains drawn from one sample of a study of blood T cell repertoires in COVID-19. Profiling relied on immunoSEQ multiplex PCR, and the TCRdb table lists in-frame clones only, not all of them. The data contain over 200,000 clones, under 90% of them seen just once; the ten biggest clones take up 15% to 20%. The source material was peripheral blood. The receptors come from a woman aged 80 or older with active or convalescent COVID-19. Both conserved end residues are part of each CDR3. The D gene is left open where the match is weak. Not all rows give a size; the values are once, few, many and, for expanded clones, a class.

.,TRBV27,TRBJ2-1,16,TRBD2,CASSSRRGGDVNEQFF,TGTGCCAGCAGTTCAAGGCGGGGGGGAGACGTCAATGAGCAGTTCTTC
once,TRBV20-1,TRBJ2-1,15,.,CSASVLGSTYNEQFF,TGCAGTGCTAGTGTGTTAGGTAGCACCTACAATGAGCAGTTCTTC
.,TRBV2,TRBJ1-4,11,.,CASRWAEKLFF,TGTGCCAGCAGGTGGGCTGAAAAACTGTTTTTT
.,TRBV7-9,TRBJ2-5,18,TRBD2,CASSVGTSGRAWGETQYF,TGTGCCAGCAGCGTAGGGACTAGCGGGAGGGCCTGGGGAGAGACCCAGTACTTC
.,TRBV7-8,TRBJ2-7,12,.,CASSSDSHEQYF,TGTGCCAGCAGCTCTGACAGTCACGAGCAGTACTTC
.,TRBV28,TRBJ2-3,17,TRBD1,CASSLRTGGRSTDTQYF,TGTGCCAGCAGTTTACGAACAGGGGGGCGTAGCACAGATACGCAGTATTTT
.,TRBV9,TRBJ2-1,14,.,CASSSTAANNEQFF,TGTGCCAGCAGCTCGACCGCGGCAAACAATGAGCAGTTCTTC
.,TRBV7-6,TRBJ2-7,13,.,CASSLDRSGEQYF,TGTGCCAGCAGCTTAGACAGGTCCGGCGAGCAGTACTTC
.,TRBV27,TRBJ2-1,13,.,CASSFLGGNEQFF,TGTGCCAGCAGTTTTTTGGGGGGCAATGAGCAGTTCTTC
.,TRBV2,TRBJ1-6,13,.,CASTGITNSPLHF,TGTGCCAGCACCGGGATTACTAATTCACCCCTCCACTTT
.,TRBV11-3,TRBJ2-1,13,TRBD1,CASSPDTGDEQFF,TGTGCCAGCAGCCCAGACACAGGGGATGAGCAGTTCTTC
.,TRBV3-1/TRBV3-2,TRBJ2-7,15,TRBD2,CASTSGLAGPYEQYF,TGTGCCAGCACCTCAGGACTAGCGGGTCCCTACGAGCAGTACTTC
.,TRBV9,TRBJ2-1,15,TRBD1,CASDRQGSSYNEQFF,TGTGCCAGCGATCGACAGGGGAGCTCCTACAATGAGCAGTTCTTC